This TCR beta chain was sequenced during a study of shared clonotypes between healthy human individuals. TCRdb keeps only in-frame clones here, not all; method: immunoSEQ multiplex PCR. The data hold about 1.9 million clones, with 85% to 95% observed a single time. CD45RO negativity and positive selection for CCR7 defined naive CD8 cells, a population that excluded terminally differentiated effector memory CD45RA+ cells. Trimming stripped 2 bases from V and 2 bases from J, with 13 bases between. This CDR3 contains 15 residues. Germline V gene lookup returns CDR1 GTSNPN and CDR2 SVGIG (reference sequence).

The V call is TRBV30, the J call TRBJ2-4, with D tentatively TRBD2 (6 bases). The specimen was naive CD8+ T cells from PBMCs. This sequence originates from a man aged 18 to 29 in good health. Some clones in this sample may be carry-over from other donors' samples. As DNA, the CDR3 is TGTGCCTGGAGTCTAAGGGCGGGAACCAAAAACATTCAGTACTTC. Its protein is CAWSLRAGTKNIQYF.